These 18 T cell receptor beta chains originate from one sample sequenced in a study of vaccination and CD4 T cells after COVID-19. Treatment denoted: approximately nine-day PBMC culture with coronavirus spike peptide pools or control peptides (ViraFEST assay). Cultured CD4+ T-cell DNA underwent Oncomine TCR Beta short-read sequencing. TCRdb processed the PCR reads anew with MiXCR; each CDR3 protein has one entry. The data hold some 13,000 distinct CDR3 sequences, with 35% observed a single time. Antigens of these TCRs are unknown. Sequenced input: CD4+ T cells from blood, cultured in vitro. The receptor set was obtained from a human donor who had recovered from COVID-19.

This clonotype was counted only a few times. The CDR3 sequence is CASSQAGTPGDGYTF. DNA for the CDR3: TGTGCCAGCTCACAGGCCGGGACCCCGGGAGATGGCTACACCTTC. The chain employs TRBV18 and TRBJ1-2; a weak D match, TRBD1 (5 bases). Germline loops: CDR1 KGHSH, CDR2 LQKENI. V lost 4 bases and J lost 6, with 18 bases in between. The CDR3 sequence is 15 residues long.

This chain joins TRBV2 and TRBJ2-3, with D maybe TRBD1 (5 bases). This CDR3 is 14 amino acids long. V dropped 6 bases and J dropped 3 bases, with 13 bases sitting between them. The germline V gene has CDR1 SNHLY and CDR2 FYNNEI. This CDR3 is CASRLGQGTDTQYF. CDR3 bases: TGTGCCAGCAGACTTGGCCAGGGTACAGATACGCAGTATTTT.

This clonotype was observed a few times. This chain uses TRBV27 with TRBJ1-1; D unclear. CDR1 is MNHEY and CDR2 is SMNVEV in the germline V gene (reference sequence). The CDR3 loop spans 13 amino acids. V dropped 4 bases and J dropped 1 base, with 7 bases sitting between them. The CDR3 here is CASSSYSNTEAFF. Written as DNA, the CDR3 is TGTGCCAGCAGTTCCTACTCGAACACTGAAGCTTTCTTT.

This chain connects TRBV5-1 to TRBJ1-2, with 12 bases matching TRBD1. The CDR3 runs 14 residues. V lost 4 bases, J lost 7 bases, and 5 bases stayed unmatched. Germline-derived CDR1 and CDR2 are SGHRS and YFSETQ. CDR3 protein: CASSPGTGGFGYTF. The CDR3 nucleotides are TGCGCCAGCAGCCCCGGGACAGGGGGCTTTGGCTACACCTTC.

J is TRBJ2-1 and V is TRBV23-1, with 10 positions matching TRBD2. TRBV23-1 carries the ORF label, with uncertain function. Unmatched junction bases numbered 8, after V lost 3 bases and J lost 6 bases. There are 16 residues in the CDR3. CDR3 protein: CASSQKAGGPSNEQFF. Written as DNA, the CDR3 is TGCGCCAGCAGTCAGAAAGCGGGAGGGCCGAGCAATGAGCAGTTCTTC.

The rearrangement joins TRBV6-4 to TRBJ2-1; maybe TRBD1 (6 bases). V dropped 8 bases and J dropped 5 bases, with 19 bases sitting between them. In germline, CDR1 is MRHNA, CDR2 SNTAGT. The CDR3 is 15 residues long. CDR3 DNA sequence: TGTGCCAGCTTTCCATGGCAGGGGCCAGACAATGAGCAGTTCTTC. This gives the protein CASFPWQGPDNEQFF.

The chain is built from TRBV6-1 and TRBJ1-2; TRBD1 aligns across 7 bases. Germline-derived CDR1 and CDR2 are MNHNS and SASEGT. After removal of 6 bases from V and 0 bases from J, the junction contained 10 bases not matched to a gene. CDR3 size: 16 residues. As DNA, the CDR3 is TGTGCCAGCAGCCCACACGGGACAGAAACTAACTATGGCTACACCTTC. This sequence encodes CASSPHGTETNYGYTF.

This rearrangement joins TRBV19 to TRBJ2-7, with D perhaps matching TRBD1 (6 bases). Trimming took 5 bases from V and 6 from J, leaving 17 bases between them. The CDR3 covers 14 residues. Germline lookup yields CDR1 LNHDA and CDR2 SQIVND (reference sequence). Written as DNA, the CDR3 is TGTGCCAGTAGTGAACAGGGCGTGGTGGGCGAGCAGTACTTC. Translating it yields CASSEQGVVGEQYF.

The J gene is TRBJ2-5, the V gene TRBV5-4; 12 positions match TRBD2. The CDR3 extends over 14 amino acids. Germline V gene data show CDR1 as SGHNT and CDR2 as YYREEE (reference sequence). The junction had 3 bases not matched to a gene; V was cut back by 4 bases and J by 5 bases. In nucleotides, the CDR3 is TGTGCCAGCAGCCCTAGCGGGAGGGGGGAGACCCAGTACTTC. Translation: CASSPSGRGETQYF.

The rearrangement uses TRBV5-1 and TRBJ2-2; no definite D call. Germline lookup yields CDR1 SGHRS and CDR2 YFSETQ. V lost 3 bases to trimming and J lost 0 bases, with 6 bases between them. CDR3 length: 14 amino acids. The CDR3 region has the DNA TGCGCCAGCAGCTCTGGGGCGAACACCGGGGAGCTGTTTTTT. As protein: CASSSGANTGELFF.

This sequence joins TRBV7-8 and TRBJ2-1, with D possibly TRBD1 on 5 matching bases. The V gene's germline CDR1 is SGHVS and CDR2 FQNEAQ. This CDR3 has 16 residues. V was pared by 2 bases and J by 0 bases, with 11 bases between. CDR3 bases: TGTGCCAGCAGCTTATATAGGGGAAGCTCCTACAATGAGCAGTTCTTC. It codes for CASSLYRGSSYNEQFF.

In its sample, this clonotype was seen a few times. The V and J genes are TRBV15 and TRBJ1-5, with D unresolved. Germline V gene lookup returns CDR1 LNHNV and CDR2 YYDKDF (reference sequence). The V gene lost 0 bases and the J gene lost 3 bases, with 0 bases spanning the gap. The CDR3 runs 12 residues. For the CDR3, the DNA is TGTGCCACCAGCAGAGACAATCAGCCCCAGCATTTT. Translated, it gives CATSRDNQPQHF.

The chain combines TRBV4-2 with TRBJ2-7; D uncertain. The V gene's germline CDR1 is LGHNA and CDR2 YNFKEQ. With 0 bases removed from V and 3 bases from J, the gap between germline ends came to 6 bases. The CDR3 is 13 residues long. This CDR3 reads CASSQEASYEQYF. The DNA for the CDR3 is TGTGCCAGCAGCCAAGAGGCCAGCTACGAGCAGTACTTC.

This CDR3 reads CSARLAGAGELFF. The CDR3 region has the DNA TGCAGTGCTAGACTAGCGGGAGCCGGGGAGCTGTTTTTT. The V call is TRBV20-1, the J call TRBJ2-2; 10 bases map to TRBD2. The CDR3 loop spans 13 amino acids. Losses at the gene ends were 2 bases for V and 6 bases for J; bases not matched to a gene: 0. CDR1 and CDR2 from the germline V gene are DFQATT and SNEGSKA (reference sequence).

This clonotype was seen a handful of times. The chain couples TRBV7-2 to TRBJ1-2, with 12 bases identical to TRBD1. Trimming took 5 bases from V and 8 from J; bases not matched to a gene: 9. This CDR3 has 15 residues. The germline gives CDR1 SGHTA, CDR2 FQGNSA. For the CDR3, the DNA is TGTGCCAGCAGCCCCCGGGACAGGGGGCTGAGGGGCTACACCTTC. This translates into CASSPRDRGLRGYTF.

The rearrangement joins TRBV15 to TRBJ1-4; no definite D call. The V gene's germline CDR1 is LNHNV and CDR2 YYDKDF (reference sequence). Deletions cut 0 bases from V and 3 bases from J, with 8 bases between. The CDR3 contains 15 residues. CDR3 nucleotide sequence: TGTGCCACCAGCAGAGATCCCAGATCTAATGAAAAACTGTTTTTT. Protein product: CATSRDPRSNEKLFF.

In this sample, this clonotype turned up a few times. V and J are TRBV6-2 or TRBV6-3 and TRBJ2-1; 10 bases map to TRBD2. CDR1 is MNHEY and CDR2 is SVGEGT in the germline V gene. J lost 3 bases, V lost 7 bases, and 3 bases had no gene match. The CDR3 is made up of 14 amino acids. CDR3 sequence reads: CASTVAGGYNEQFF. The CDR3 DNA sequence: TGTGCCAGCACTGTAGCGGGAGGCTACAATGAGCAGTTCTTC.

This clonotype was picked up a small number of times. The CDR3 sequence: CAISARQGPQETQYF. The CDR3 DNA follows: TGTGCCATCAGTGCGAGACAGGGGCCCCAAGAGACCCAGTACTTC. The chain uses TRBV10-3 and TRBJ2-5; 8 nucleotides align to TRBD1. The V segment lost 4 bases and the J segment 1 base; nucleotides outside the gene matches: 5. Looked up from germline, CDR1 is ENHRY and CDR2 is SYGVKD. The CDR3 has 15 residues.